Listed here is a single T cell receptor beta chain. Its antigen target is currently unknown. The record has no base qualities; no much larger clone is one base away. The sample comes from a study of shared clonotypes between healthy human individuals (dated by TCRdb to 2018 to 2020). With regard to the full study: The cohort comprised a couple of women and a few men aged 18 to 49 years. To estimate repertoire size and how much clonotype sharing occurs between individuals, the study deeply sequenced the blood TCR repertoires of a handful of healthy adults. Different laboratories and diverse techniques were used to prepare libraries and sequence TCR repertoires, to increase sequencing depth and limit assay-specific biases. Per donor, leukapheresis produced somewhere between about 0.94 and 9.5 billion PBMCs. The investigation overall reported the following: Sampling was restricted to blood, and TCR repertoires in tissue are likely to differ from TCR repertoires in blood. Pairwise subsampling led to the expectation that sequencing depth would affect the degree of clonotype sharing among donors. The small number of donors limited the genetic and exposure-history diversity represented.

V sheds 0 bases and J sheds 2 bases, leaving 5 bases between their ends. From a lookup of the germline V gene, CDR1 and CDR2 are SGHRS and YFSETQ. The CDR3 measures 13 amino acids from cysteine to phenylalanine. Only the CDR3 DNA stays, 39 bases, in frame from base 1. Using the deep immunoSEQ assay, multiplex PCR amplified TCR CDR3 regions from genomic DNA. For each cell subset, the extracted genomic DNA was distributed evenly across all wells of several immunoSEQ 96-well plates, and each plate served as one replicate. For unsorted PBMC, around 300 ng of genomic DNA, equivalent to about 32,000 T cell genomes, went into each replicate PCR. Ten immunoSEQ deep assay plates were used to sequence the unsorted PBMC genomic DNA. Purified libraries were quantified with a Qubit 3.0 fluorometer, sized on a Bioanalyzer 2100, and re-quantified with the KAPA Library Quantification kit. Each immunoSEQ 96-well plate was sequenced on its own single-read 150-cycle Illumina NextSeq 550 flow cell. Concerning the study's data processing: The immunoSEQ output contained only junctional sequences without quality scores, so filtering could not match that applied to full-length reads. Sequences were annotated with PyIR, a Python wrapper for IgBLAST v1.9, using IMGT germline references to assign V/J genes and CDR3. Reads were filtered out if the reads had weak V/J assignments (E-value above 1e-6), no CDR3, stop codons, out-of-frame junctions, or ambiguous translated residues. V3J clonotypes were defined by identical inferred V gene, J gene, and CDR3 amino acid sequence. The percentage overlap between two repertoires was calculated by dividing the number of shared unique clonotypes by the size of the smaller repertoire. RTK rarefaction, the Chao1 estimator, and Recon v2.1 estimates of unobserved clonotypes were used to assess repertoire richness. In its TCRdb copy, this immuneACCESS table keeps in-frame sequences only and misses some clones. Where compared with another copy, unresolved V genes explain less than half of these, and the others have no known cause. That table supplies the V and J calls and clone size; D and trimming were determined from the DNA. The table for this sample lists about 490,000 clones; around four fifths of them were counted only once. The ten largest clones take up 12% of the sample.

The donors were healthy, HIV-negative adults who had no recently reported acute infections or vaccinations. All donors were Caucasian adults living in Nashville, Tennessee, USA. For unsorted samples, roughly 81 million PBMCs were counted and genomic DNA was extracted with the QIAamp DNA Blood Mini kit. Blood was obtained by leukapheresis, after which PBMCs were separated by Ficoll-Histopaque density gradient centrifugation and cryopreserved in liquid nitrogen vapor phase. The sequenced sample consisted of PBMCs. Recombination linked TRBV5-1 to TRBJ2-5; no D gene can be assigned with confidence. The receptor's source is a woman in her forties in good health. Some clones in this sample may be carry-over from other donors' samples. This receptor carries the CDR3 CASSLAPQETQYF. The nucleotide sequence reads TGCGCCAGCAGCTTGGCACCTCAAGAGACCCAGTACTTC.